This T cell receptor beta chain originates from a study of shared clonotypes between healthy human individuals. The CDR3 covers 16 residues. Germline V gives CDR1 SGHVS, CDR2 FQNEAQ. Deep was the level used in running the assay. TCRdb keeps only in-frame clones here, not all; method: immunoSEQ multiplex PCR. The sample shows about 600,000 clones, 95% to 98% of them seen only once. In its sample, this clone was seen once. The genes are TRBV7-8 and TRBJ2-5, with 13 bases that match TRBD2. Judging by the DNA end, TRBJ2-7 fits better; the J call may be wrong. The sequenced material came from naive CD4+ T cells sorted from blood. Subset of the sample: CD45RA+ positively selected. This clonotype was obtained from a woman under 40 in good health. CDR3 sequence: CASSSGTSGAPHEQYF. The DNA of the CDR3 is TGTGCCAGCAGCTCGGGGACTAGCGGGGCCCCCCACGAGCAGTACTTC.